The 24 T cell receptor beta chains below come from one sample, sequenced in a study of identical twins. TCRdb re-called the 5' RACE reads with MiXCR, one entry per CDR3 protein. The sample contains about 690,000 distinct CDR3 sequences, roughly 6% of which appear only once. Sequencing was done on a sample of naive T cells sorted from blood. Every receptor here comes from a man aged 18 to 29 in good health.

This clonotype was counted ten times or more. This chain uses TRBV9 with TRBJ2-2; perhaps TRBD2 as D (5 bases). The V end lost 0 bases, the J end lost 8 bases, and 8 bases lay between the germline ends. The CDR3 sequence is 13 residues long. Germline lookup yields CDR1 SGDLS and CDR2 YYNGEE. CDR3 coding DNA: TGTGCCAGCAGCGTAGAGGGAGAGGGGGAGCTGTTTTTT. It specifies CASSVEGEGELFF.

In this sample, this clonotype turned up many times. The chain employs TRBV7-2 and TRBJ2-7; TRBD2 agrees at 10 bases. This CDR3 spans 14 amino acids. The germline V gene has CDR1 SGHTA and CDR2 FQGNSA. V was pared by 5 bases and J by 3 bases, with 4 bases of the junction left unmatched. As DNA, the CDR3 is TGTGCCAGCAGCCCCAGCGGGAGGGGCTACGAGCAGTACGTC. Translation: CASSPSGRGYEQYV.

The gene calls are TRBV12-3 or TRBV12-4 and TRBJ2-3; D is perhaps TRBD2 (5 bases). The CDR3 has 15 residues. The V end was cut by 10 bases, the J end by 0 bases, with 17 bases between. The CDR3 sequence: CATLRVASSTDTQYF. The CDR3 DNA is TGTGCCACCTTACGAGTAGCGTCTAGCACAGATACGCAGTATTTT.

This clonotype was observed many times. The chain combines TRBV21-1 with TRBJ1-2; the tabulated D call, TRBD1, remains unverified against the DNA. TRBV21-1 is a listed pseudogene. The CDR3 consists of 16 residues. The CDR3 DNA reads TGTGCCAGCAGCAAAGCGGCGGGGGCTTTGGACTATGGCTACACCTTC. Encoded protein: CASSKAAGALDYGYTF.

This clonotype was detected only a few times. The chain carries TRBV7-2 and TRBJ1-4; the D gene is possibly TRBD1 (5 bases). The germline V gene has CDR1 SGHTA and CDR2 FQGNSA. This CDR3 contains 16 residues. Trimming pared 5 bases from V and 8 bases from J, leaving 21 bases between. The CDR3 region has the DNA TGTGCCAGCAGCCCTCTGGGGGGTCCTACTGGGGAAAAACTGTTTTTT. This sequence encodes CASSPLGGPTGEKLFF. Full variable domain (rest looked up from reference TRBV7-2 and TRBJ1-4): GAGVSQSPSNKVTEKGKDVELRCDPISGHTALYWYRQSLGQGLEFLIYFQGNSAPDKSGLPSDRFSAERTGGSVSTLTIQRTQQEDSAVYLCASSPLGGPTGEKLFFGSGTQLSVL.

This clonotype was found a few times. V usage is TRBV27 and J usage is TRBJ2-5; TRBD1 matches at 8 bases. The CDR3 has 12 residues. Germline values: CDR1 MNHEY, CDR2 SMNVEV (reference sequence). With 8 bases clipped from V and 5 bases from J, the junction kept 4 bases outside the gene matches. The CDR3 bases are TGTGCCAGCTGGACAGGGAGGGAGACCCAGTACTTC. Protein sequence: CASWTGRETQYF.

This clonotype has a count of ten or more. The chain employs TRBV28 and TRBJ1-5, with TRBD1 matching 12 bases. The CDR3 is 16 amino acids. The trim removed 4 bases at V and 6 bases at J, leaving 7 bases unmatched. The germline V gene encodes CDR1 MDHEN and CDR2 SYDVKM. CDR3 region: CASSWTGTGGGQPQHF. In nucleotides, the CDR3 is TGTGCCAGCAGTTGGACCGGGACAGGGGGCGGTCAGCCCCAGCATTTT.

This clonotype was observed a handful of times. The chain joins TRBV28 to TRBJ2-5, with 7 nucleotides matching TRBD1. J gave up 0 bases and V 5 bases, and 6 bases lay outside the gene matches. This CDR3 spans 15 amino acids. Germline V CDR1 and CDR2: MDHEN, SYDVKM. The CDR3 DNA follows: TGTGCCAGCAGTCCTCCGACAGGGAACCAAGAGACCCAGTACTTC. This codes for CASSPPTGNQETQYF.

The table lists this clonotype with a few counts. V usage is TRBV20-1 and J usage is TRBJ2-1, with D hard to call. This CDR3 has 13 residues. V dropped 2 bases and J dropped 5 bases, with 10 bases sitting between them. Germline V gene sequence: CDR1 DFQATT, CDR2 SNEGSKA (reference sequence). The DNA of the CDR3 is TGCAGTGCTAGAAACGGTGGGGACAATGAGCAGTTCTTC. Translated, it gives CSARNGGDNEQFF.

This clonotype was seen many times. The DNA is omitted, as the CDR3 cannot be located on it reliably, and the CDR3 follows TCRdb's listing. The gene calls are TRBV6-2 or TRBV6-3 and TRBJ2-1; the table assigns TRBD2, which was not confirmed against the DNA. The CDR3 extends over 14 residues, inclusive of both ends. CDR1 is MNHEY and CDR2 is SVGEGT in the germline V gene. The chain's CDR3 is CASSYVASGREQFF.

In the case of this clonotype: One junction end disagrees with the germline gene, perhaps due to a read error. The chain uses TRBV11-2 and TRBJ2-1, with D possibly matching TRBD2 (6 bases). The CDR3 has 15 residues. Germline CDR1 is SGHAT and CDR2 is FQNNGV. The CDR3: CASGLDGGTHNEQFF. Here the CDR3 DNA reads TGTGCCAGCGGCTTAGACGGAGGGACTCACAATGAGCAGTTCTTC.

This clonotype was detected many times. The chain combines TRBV6-2 or TRBV6-3 with TRBJ1-6; 8 bases are a match to TRBD1. V lost 4 bases, J lost 11 bases, and 4 bases stayed unmatched. Looked up from germline, CDR1 is MNHEY and CDR2 is SVGEGT. This CDR3 contains 13 residues. CDR3 region: CASSSDRGAPLHF. CDR3 nucleotides: TGTGCCAGCAGTTCTGACAGGGGCGCACCCCTCCACTTT.

This chain links TRBV11-3 with TRBJ2-2; a possible D gene is TRBD1 (6 bases). Per the germline V gene, CDR1 is SGHNT and CDR2 is YENEEA. Trimming cost V 5 bases and J 2 bases, with 12 bases left between them. There are 15 residues in the CDR3. CDR3 amino acids: CASSHRDKNTGELFF. The CDR3 DNA sequence: TGTGCCAGCAGCCACCGGGACAAAAACACCGGGGAGCTGTTTTTT. Full variable domain (rest looked up from reference TRBV11-3 and TRBJ2-2): EAGVVQSPRYKIIEKKQPVAFWCNPISGHNTLYWYLQNLGQGPELLIRYENEEAVDDSQLPKDRFSAERLKGVDSTLKIQPAELGDSAVYLCASSHRDKNTGELFFGEGSRLTVL.

This clonotype occurred many times. The chain uses TRBV29-1 and TRBJ2-1; TRBD2 matches at 8 bases. Germline V lookup: CDR1 SQVTM, CDR2 ANQGSEA. Trimming cost V 6 bases and J 8 bases; bases outside gene matches: 9. This CDR3 has 13 amino acids. CDR3 region: CSVKGLVTDEQFF. In nucleotides, the CDR3 is TGCAGCGTCAAGGGACTAGTAACGGATGAGCAGTTCTTC.

At least ten counts were recorded for this clonotype. The chain has TRBV12-3 or TRBV12-4 and TRBJ1-2, with TRBD1 identical over 7 bases. The CDR3 extends over 14 amino acids. V was clipped by 3 bases and J by 8 bases; unmatched bases: 9. Here the CDR3 DNA reads TGTGCCAGCAGTTTCACCCTTACAGGGGCGGGCTACACCTTC. This codes for CASSFTLTGAGYTF.

This clonotype was seen repeatedly, ten times or more. This chain uses TRBV29-1 with TRBJ2-1, with a tentative D call TRBD2 (5 bases). Germline-derived CDR1 and CDR2 are SQVTM and ANQGSEA. The CDR3 sequence is 17 residues long. Trimming stripped 4 bases from V and 6 bases from J, with 25 bases between. CDR3: CSVATAGVALSRNEQFF. The CDR3 region has the DNA TGCAGCGTTGCAACCGCCGGGGTAGCATTGAGTCGCAATGAGCAGTTCTTC.

This clonotype was seen ten or more times. CDR3 loop: CASSEYRGGGAVGELFF. CDR3 coding DNA: TGTGCCAGCAGTGAATATCGTGGAGGGGGCGCGGTCGGGGAGCTGTTTTTT. The V and J genes are TRBV25-1 and TRBJ2-2; maybe TRBD1 (7 bases). This CDR3 comprises 17 residues. The germline V gene has CDR1 MGHDK and CDR2 SYGVNS. V was pared by 0 bases and J by 7 bases, with 18 bases between.

This clonotype was recorded at least ten times. The chain employs TRBV27 and TRBJ2-1; D is uncertain. CDR3 length equals 14 residues. Per germline, CDR1 MNHEY and CDR2 SMNVEV (reference sequence). Trimming removed 4 bases at V and 0 bases at J, with 7 bases between. CDR3 sequence reads: CASSSEVSYNEQFF. CDR3 in DNA: TGTGCCAGCAGTTCTGAGGTCTCCTACAATGAGCAGTTCTTC.

The V gene is TRBV5-1, the J gene TRBJ2-7; no clear D. Germline V gene data show CDR1 as SGHRS and CDR2 as YFSETQ. V shed 0 bases and J shed 0 bases, with 10 bases lying between them. The CDR3 contains 15 residues. In DNA form, the CDR3 reads TGCGCCAGCAGCTTGGTCCAGGTTAGCTCCTACGAGCAGTACTTC. Its protein product is CASSLVQVSSYEQYF.

This clonotype occurred a few times. The gene calls are TRBV10-3 and TRBJ2-4; D gene ambiguous. The CDR3 sequence is 14 residues long. V shed 2 bases and J shed 2 bases, with 7 bases lying between them. Germline V lookup: CDR1 ENHRY, CDR2 SYGVKD. Here the CDR3 reads CAISEEDSKNIQYF. Written as DNA, the CDR3 is TGTGCCATCAGTGAGGAAGACTCCAAAAACATTCAGTACTTC.

This clonotype was counted at least ten times. V and J are TRBV7-2 and TRBJ1-2; D not certain. The CDR3 sequence is 13 residues long. V was cut by 4 bases and J by 4 bases, with 10 bases left in between. Germline CDR1 and CDR2: SGHTA and FQGNSA. This CDR3 reads CASSYHGSYGYTF. The CDR3 nucleotides read TGTGCCAGCAGCTACCACGGGAGCTATGGCTACACCTTC.

A remark on this clonotype: The CDR3 end shows no conserved phenylalanine or tryptophan, and so a read error is likely. The V call is TRBV11-2, the J call TRBJ1-1, with D possibly TRBD1 on 5 matching bases. V shed 4 bases and J shed 3 bases, with 12 bases lying between them. Germline V lookup: CDR1 SGHAT, CDR2 FQNNGV. The CDR3 is 14 residues long. Here the CDR3 DNA reads TGTGCCAGCAGCTCCCGGACAAGAGACACTGAAGCTTTCTCT. Encoded protein: CASSSRTRDTEAFS.

This clonotype was counted a few times. This rearrangement joins TRBV7-6 to TRBJ2-3; D not resolved. The germline CDR1 and CDR2 sequences are SGHVS and FNYEAQ. V dropped 7 bases and J dropped 4 bases, with 18 bases sitting between them. The CDR3 consists of 15 residues. CDR3 nucleotide sequence: TGTGCCAGCAACCCCCACTTCAACCGGCCAGATACGCAGTATTTT. This codes for CASNPHFNRPDTQYF.

This clonotype has at least ten counts. The chain joins TRBV12-3 or TRBV12-4 to TRBJ1-2, with D uncertain. The CDR3 sequence is 13 residues long. V lost 5 bases to trimming and J lost 8 bases, with 15 bases between them. The CDR3 sequence: CASSLIDPGGYTF. For the CDR3, the DNA is TGTGCCAGCAGTCTAATTGACCCGGGAGGCTACACCTTC.